A selection of T cell receptor beta chains follows, all from one sample in a study of CD8+ T cells in alopecia areata. The assay was immunoSEQ multiplex PCR, and TCRdb's table has in-frame clones only and misses some. The profile covers some 190,000 clones, with approximately 57% appearing a single time and approximately 0.93% taken by the ten largest. This material consisted of CD4+ T cells sorted from blood, taken at week 24, from a patient treated with tofacitinib. These receptors came from a human donor with alopecia areata. CDR3s include the opening cysteine and the closing phenylalanine or tryptophan. Each record gives: clone size, V gene, J gene, D gene, CDR3 protein, CDR3 DNA. The D gene is left open where the match is weak. Clone size is given for some rows only: seen once, a few or many times, or a class if the clone is expanded.

clone size: .; V gene: TRBV5-1; J gene: TRBJ2-5; D gene: .; CDR3 protein: CASSLAGTSRETQYF; CDR3 DNA: TGCGCCAGCAGCTTGGCCGGCACTAGCCGGGAGACCCAGTACTTC
clone size: .; V gene: TRBV30; J gene: TRBJ1-2; D gene: .; CDR3 protein: CAWSVRARGPLRNYGYTF; CDR3 DNA: TGTGCCTGGAGTGTACGCGCAAGGGGACCTCTCCGCAACTATGGCTACACCTTC
clone size: .; V gene: TRBV4-1; J gene: TRBJ1-5; D gene: .; CDR3 protein: CASSQAGSLGAPYSNQPQHF; CDR3 DNA: TGCGCCAGCAGCCAAGCCGGATCGCTGGGGGCTCCTTATAGCAATCAGCCCCAGCATTTT
clone size: .; V gene: TRBV12-5; J gene: TRBJ1-2; D gene: .; CDR3 protein: CASGPTGLGYTF; CDR3 DNA: TGTGCTAGTGGTCCAACAGGACTGGGCTACACCTTC
clone size: .; V gene: TRBV7-9; J gene: TRBJ2-7; D gene: .; CDR3 protein: CASSLRGGEQYF; CDR3 DNA: TGTGCCAGCAGCTTGCGAGGGGGGGAGCAGTACTTC
clone size: .; V gene: TRBV10-2; J gene: TRBJ2-7; D gene: .; CDR3 protein: CASSESGEQYF; CDR3 DNA: TGCGCCAGCAGTGAGTCGGGGGAGCAGTACTTC
clone size: .; V gene: TRBV9; J gene: TRBJ2-7; D gene: TRBD1; CDR3 protein: CASSVGGQGHFEQYF; CDR3 DNA: TGTGCCAGCAGCGTAGGAGGACAGGGGCATTTCGAGCAGTACTTC
clone size: .; V gene: TRBV5-1; J gene: TRBJ1-4; D gene: TRBD1; CDR3 protein: CASSPGQGIDSGEKLFF; CDR3 DNA: TGCGCCAGCAGCCCGGGACAGGGTATCGATAGTGGTGAAAAACTGTTTTTT
clone size: once; V gene: TRBV4-3; J gene: TRBJ2-5; D gene: .; CDR3 protein: CASSQDPSQETQYF; CDR3 DNA: TGCGCCAGCAGCCAAGATCCCAGTCAAGAGACCCAGTACTTC
clone size: .; V gene: TRBV7-8; J gene: TRBJ2-7; D gene: .; CDR3 protein: CASSHPQGSYEQYF; CDR3 DNA: TGTGCCAGCAGCCACCCCCAGGGCTCCTACGAGCAGTACTTC
clone size: once; V gene: TRBV25-1; J gene: TRBJ1-1; D gene: .; CDR3 protein: CATTRPGGFEAFF; CDR3 DNA: TGTGCCACAACCAGGCCGGGGGGTTTTGAAGCTTTCTTT
clone size: few; V gene: TRBV10-3; J gene: TRBJ2-1; D gene: TRBD2; CDR3 protein: CAIKGTTYNEQFF; CDR3 DNA: TGTGCCATCAAGGGGACTACCTACAATGAGCAGTTCTTC
clone size: .; V gene: TRBV2; J gene: TRBJ1-1; D gene: TRBD1; CDR3 protein: CASSTRLDRVSTEAFF; CDR3 DNA: TGTGCCAGCAGTACCAGACTCGACAGGGTGTCCACTGAAGCTTTCTTT
clone size: .; V gene: TRBV19; J gene: TRBJ2-6; D gene: TRBD1; CDR3 protein: CASSIIEGATGANVLTF; CDR3 DNA: TGTGCCAGTAGTATTATCGAGGGGGCTACTGGGGCCAACGTCCTGACTTTC
clone size: .; V gene: TRBV6-5; J gene: TRBJ1-5; D gene: .; CDR3 protein: CASSYTGQQHF; CDR3 DNA: TGTGCCAGCAGTTATACGGGTCAGCAGCATTTT
clone size: .; V gene: TRBV30; J gene: TRBJ1-5; D gene: .; CDR3 protein: CACAGINQPQHF; CDR3 DNA: TGTGCCTGCGCCGGGATAAATCAGCCCCAGCATTTT
clone size: .; V gene: TRBV30; J gene: TRBJ2-3; D gene: .; CDR3 protein: CAWSATDTQYF; CDR3 DNA: TGTGCCTGGAGTGCCACAGATACGCAGTATTTT
clone size: .; V gene: TRBV2; J gene: TRBJ2-2; D gene: TRBD1; CDR3 protein: CASRPDRVNGELFF; CDR3 DNA: TGTGCCAGCAGACCCGACAGGGTGAACGGGGAGCTGTTTTTT
clone size: few; V gene: TRBV29-1; J gene: TRBJ2-1; D gene: TRBD2; CDR3 protein: CSVDTSGGANEQFF; CDR3 DNA: TGCAGCGTTGATACTAGCGGGGGGGCGAATGAGCAGTTCTTC
clone size: few; V gene: TRBV4-3; J gene: TRBJ2-1; D gene: .; CDR3 protein: CASSQVSGVTGEQFF; CDR3 DNA: TGCGCCAGCAGCCAAGTCAGTGGCGTAACGGGGGAGCAGTTCTTC
clone size: .; V gene: TRBV7-8; J gene: TRBJ1-1; D gene: TRBD1; CDR3 protein: CASSKTGQWNTEAFF; CDR3 DNA: TGTGCCAGCAGCAAAACGGGACAGTGGAACACTGAAGCTTTCTTT
clone size: .; V gene: TRBV7-3; J gene: TRBJ1-6; D gene: .; CDR3 protein: CASSLQSGINSPLHF; CDR3 DNA: TGTGCCAGCAGCTTGCAATCAGGGATAAATTCACCCCTCCACTTT